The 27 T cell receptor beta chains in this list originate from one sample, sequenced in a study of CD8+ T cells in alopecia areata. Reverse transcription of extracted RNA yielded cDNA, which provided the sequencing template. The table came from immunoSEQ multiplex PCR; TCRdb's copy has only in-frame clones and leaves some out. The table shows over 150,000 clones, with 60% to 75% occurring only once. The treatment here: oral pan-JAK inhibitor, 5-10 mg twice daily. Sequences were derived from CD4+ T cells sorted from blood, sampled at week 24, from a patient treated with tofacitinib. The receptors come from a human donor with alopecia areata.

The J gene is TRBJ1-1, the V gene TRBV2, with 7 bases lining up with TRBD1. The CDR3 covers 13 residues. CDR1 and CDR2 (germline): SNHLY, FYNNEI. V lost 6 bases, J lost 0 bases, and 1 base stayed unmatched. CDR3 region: CASRGQMNTEAFF. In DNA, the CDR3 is TGTGCCAGCAGGGGACAGATGAACACTGAAGCTTTCTTT.

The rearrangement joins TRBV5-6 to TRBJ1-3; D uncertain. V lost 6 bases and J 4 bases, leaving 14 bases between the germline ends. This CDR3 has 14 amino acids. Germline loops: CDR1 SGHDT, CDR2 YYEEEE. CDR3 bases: TGTGCCAGCACCCAGAAGGCAGGAGGAAACACCATATATTTT. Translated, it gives CASTQKAGGNTIYF.

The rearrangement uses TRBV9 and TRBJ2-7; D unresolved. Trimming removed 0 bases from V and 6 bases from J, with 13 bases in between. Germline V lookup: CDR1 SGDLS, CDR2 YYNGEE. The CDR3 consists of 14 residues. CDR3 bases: TGTGCCAGCAGCGTAGCTCCCGTGGGCGCCGAGCAGTACTTC. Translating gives CASSVAPVGAEQYF.

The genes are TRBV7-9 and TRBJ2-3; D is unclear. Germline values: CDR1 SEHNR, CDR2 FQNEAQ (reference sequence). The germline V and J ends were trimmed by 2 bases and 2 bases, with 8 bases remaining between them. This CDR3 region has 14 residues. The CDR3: CASSLFGDTDTQYF. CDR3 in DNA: TGTGCCAGCAGCTTATTTGGGGACACAGATACGCAGTATTTT.

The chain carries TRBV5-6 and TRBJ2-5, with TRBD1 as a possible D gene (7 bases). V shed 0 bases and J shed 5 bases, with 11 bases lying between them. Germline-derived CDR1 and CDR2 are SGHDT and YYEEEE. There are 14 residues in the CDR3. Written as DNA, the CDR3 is TGTGCCAGCAGCTTGGAGACAGGGAGGGAGACCCAGTACTTC. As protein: CASSLETGRETQYF.

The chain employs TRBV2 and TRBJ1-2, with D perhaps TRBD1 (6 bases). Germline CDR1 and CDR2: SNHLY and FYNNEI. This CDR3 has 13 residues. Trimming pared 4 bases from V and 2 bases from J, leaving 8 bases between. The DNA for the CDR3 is TGTGCCAGCAGTGCCCAGGGGAACTATGGCTACACCTTC. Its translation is CASSAQGNYGYTF.

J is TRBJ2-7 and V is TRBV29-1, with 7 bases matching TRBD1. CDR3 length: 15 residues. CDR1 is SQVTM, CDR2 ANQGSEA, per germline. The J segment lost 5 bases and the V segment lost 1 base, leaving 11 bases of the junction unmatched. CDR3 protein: CSVEGAKGGTDEQYF. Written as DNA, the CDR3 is TGCAGCGTTGAAGGCGCCAAAGGGGGCACGGACGAGCAGTACTTC.

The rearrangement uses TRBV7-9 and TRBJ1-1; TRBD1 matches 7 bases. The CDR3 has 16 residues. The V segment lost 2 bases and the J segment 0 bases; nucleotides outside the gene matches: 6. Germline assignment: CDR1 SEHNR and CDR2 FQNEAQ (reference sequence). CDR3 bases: TGTGCCAGCAGCTTACGAATTGGGACAGTGAACACTGAAGCTTTCTTT. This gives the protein CASSLRIGTVNTEAFF.

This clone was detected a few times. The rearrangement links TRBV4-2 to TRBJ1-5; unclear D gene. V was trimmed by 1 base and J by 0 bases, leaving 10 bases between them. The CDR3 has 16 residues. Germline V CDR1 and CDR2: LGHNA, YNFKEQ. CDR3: CASSQVEGDSNQPQHF. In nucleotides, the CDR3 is TGTGCCAGCAGCCAAGTAGAGGGAGATAGCAATCAGCCCCAGCATTTT.

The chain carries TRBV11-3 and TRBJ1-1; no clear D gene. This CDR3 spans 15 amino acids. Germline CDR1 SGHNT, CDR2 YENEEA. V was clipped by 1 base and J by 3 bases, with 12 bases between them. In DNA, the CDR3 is TGTGCCAGCAGCTTAGGTTGGAGTCTGGACACTGAAGCTTTCTTT. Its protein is CASSLGWSLDTEAFF.

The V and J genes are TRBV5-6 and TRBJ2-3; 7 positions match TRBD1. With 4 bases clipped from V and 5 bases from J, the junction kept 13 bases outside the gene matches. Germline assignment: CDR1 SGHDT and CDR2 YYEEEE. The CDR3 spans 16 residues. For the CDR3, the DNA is TGTGCCAGCAGCCTGGGGCGGGCCCCAGGGGGAGATACGCAGTATTTT. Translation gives CASSLGRAPGGDTQYF.

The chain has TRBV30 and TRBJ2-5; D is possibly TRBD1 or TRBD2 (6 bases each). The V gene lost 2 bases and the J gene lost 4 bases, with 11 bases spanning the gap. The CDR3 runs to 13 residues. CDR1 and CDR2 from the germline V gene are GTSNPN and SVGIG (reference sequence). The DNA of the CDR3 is TGTGCCTGGAGTCTACGGGGGCCAGAGACCCAGTACTTC. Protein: CAWSLRGPETQYF.

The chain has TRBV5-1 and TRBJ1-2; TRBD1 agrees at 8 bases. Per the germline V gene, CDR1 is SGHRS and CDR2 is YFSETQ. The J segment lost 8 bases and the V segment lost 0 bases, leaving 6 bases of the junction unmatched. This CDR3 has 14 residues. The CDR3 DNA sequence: TGCGCCAGCAGCTTGGAGGGCAGGGGGCTCGGCTACACCTTC. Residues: CASSLEGRGLGYTF.

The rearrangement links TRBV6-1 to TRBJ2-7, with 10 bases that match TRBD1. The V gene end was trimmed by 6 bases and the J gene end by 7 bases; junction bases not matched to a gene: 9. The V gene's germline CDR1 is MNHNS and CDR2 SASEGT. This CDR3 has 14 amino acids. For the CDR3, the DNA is TGTGCCAGCAGATTAGACAGGGGGCATCAAGAGCAGTACTTC. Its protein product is CASRLDRGHQEQYF.

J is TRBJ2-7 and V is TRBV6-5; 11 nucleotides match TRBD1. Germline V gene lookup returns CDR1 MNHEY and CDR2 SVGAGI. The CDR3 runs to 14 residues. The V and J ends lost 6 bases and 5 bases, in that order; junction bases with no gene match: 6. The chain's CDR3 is CASRGTGGNDEQYF. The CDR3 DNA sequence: TGTGCCAGCAGGGGGACAGGGGGGAACGACGAGCAGTACTTC.

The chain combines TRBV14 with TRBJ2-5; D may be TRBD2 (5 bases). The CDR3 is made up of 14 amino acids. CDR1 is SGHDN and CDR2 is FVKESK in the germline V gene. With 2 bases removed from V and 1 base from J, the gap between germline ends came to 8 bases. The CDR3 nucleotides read TGTGCCAGCAGCCAAATGGACTTCCAAGAGACCCAGTACTTC. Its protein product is CASSQMDFQETQYF. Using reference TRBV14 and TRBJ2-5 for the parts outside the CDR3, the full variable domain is EAGVTQFPSHSVIEKGQTVTLRCDPISGHDNLYWYRRVMGKEIKFLLHFVKESKQDESGMPNNRFLAERTGGTYSTLKVQPAELEDSGVYFCASSQMDFQETQYFGPGTRLLVL.

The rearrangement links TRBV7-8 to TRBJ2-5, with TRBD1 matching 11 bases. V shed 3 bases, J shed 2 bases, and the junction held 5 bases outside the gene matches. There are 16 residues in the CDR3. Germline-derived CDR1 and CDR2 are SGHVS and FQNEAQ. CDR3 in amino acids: CASSFAGTGGQETQYF. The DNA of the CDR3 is TGTGCCAGCAGCTTCGCCGGGACAGGGGGACAAGAGACCCAGTACTTC.

This CDR3 is CSGTGKNTGELFF. The CDR3 region has the DNA TGCAGCGGGACAGGGAAGAACACCGGGGAGCTGTTTTTT. The chain joins TRBV29-1 to TRBJ2-2, with 8 bases matching TRBD1. There are 13 residues in the CDR3. The trim removed 7 bases at V and 1 base at J, leaving 2 bases unmatched. CDR1 SQVTM and CDR2 ANQGSEA come from the germline V gene.

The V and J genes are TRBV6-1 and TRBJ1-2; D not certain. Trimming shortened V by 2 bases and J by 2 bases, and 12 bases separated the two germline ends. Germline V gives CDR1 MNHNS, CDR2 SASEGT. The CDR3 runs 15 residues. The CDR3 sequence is CASSESGKINYGYTF. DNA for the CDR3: TGTGCCAGCAGTGAATCCGGGAAGATAAACTATGGCTACACCTTC.

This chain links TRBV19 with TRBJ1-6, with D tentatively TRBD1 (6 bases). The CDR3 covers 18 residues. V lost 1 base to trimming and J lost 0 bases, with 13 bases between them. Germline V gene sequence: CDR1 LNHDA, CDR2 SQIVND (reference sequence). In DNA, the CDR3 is TGTGCCAGTAGTATAGTTGGTACAGGGTCCTCCTATAATTCACCCCTCCACTTT. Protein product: CASSIVGTGSSYNSPLHF.

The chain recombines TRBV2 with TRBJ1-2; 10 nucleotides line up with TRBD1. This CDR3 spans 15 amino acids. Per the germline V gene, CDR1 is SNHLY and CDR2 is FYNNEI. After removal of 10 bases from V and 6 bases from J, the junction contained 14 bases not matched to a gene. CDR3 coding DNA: TGTGCCACCGATCCCCGGGACAGGGGTAAAGATGGCTACACCTTC. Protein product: CATDPRDRGKDGYTF.

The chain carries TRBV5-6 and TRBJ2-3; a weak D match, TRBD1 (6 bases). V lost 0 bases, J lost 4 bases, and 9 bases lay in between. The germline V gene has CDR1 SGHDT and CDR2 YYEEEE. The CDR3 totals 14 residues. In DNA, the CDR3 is TGTGCCAGCAGCTTGGCAGGGGCTGCAGATACGCAGTATTTT. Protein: CASSLAGAADTQYF.

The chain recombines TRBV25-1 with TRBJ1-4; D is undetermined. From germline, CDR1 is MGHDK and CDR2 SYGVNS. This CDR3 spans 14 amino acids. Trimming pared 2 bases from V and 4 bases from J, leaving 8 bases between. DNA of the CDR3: TGTGCCAGCAGTGAACAAAGGGATAATGAAAAACTGTTTTTT. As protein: CASSEQRDNEKLFF.

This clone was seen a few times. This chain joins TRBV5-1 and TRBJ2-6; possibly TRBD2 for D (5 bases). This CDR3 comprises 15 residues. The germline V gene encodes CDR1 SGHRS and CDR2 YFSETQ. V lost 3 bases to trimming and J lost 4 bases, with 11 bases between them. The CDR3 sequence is CASSYGVSGANVLTF. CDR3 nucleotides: TGCGCCAGCAGCTACGGGGTTTCCGGGGCCAACGTCCTGACTTTC. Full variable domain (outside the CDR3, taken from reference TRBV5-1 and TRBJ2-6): KAGVTQTPRYLIKTRGQQVTLSCSPISGHRSVSWYQQTPGQGLQFLFEYFSETQRNKGNFPGRFSGRQFSNSRSEMNVSTLELGDSALYLCASSYGVSGANVLTFGAGSRLTVL.

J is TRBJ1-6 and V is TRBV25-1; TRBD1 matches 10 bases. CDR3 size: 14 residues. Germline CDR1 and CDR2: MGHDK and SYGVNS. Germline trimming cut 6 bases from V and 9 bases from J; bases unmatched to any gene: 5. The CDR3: CASSGTGVSSPLHF. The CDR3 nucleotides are TGTGCCAGCAGCGGGACAGGGGTCTCTTCACCCCTCCACTTT.

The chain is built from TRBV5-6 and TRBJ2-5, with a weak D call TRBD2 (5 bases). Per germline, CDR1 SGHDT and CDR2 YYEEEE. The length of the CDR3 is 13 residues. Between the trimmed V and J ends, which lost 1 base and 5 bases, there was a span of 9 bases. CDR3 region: CASSLTQRETQYF. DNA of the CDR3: TGTGCCAGCAGCTTGACTCAGCGGGAGACCCAGTACTTC.

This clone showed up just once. For the CDR3, the DNA is TGTGCCAGCAGTGAAGCGCGACAGTATAGCAATCAGCCCCAGCATTTT. Amino acids: CASSEARQYSNQPQHF. The chain combines TRBV6-1 with TRBJ1-5, with D possibly TRBD1 on 5 matching bases. The CDR3 is 16 amino acids. The germline gives CDR1 MNHNS, CDR2 SASEGT. Trimming shortened V by 0 bases and J by 0 bases, and 9 bases separated the two germline ends.